This T cell receptor (beta chain) was observed in a study of cytotoxic CD8 clonotypes in ibrutinib-treated CLL. Library input was around 2 micrograms of DNA from cryopreserved PBMCs. This clone has just one count. The data were produced by immunoSEQ multiplex PCR, yet TCRdb's version contains in-frame clones alone and is incomplete. The profile shows more than 85,000 clones, 70% to 80% of them singletons. V was shortened by 5 bases and J by 7 bases, with 11 bases between the two germline ends. The CDR3 is made up of 12 amino acids. The germline V gene encodes CDR1 MDHEN and CDR2 SYDVKM. This TCR derives from a human donor with chronic lymphocytic leukemia. The V call is TRBV28, the J call TRBJ1-1; D is undetermined. The sequenced sample was PBMCs, obtained after 24 months of ibrutinib treatment. In DNA form, the CDR3 reads TGTGCCAGCAGTAAGGGCAGAGATGAAGCTTTCTTT. Translated: CASSKGRDEAFF. The variable domain in full, completed from reference TRBV28 and TRBJ1-1, reads DVKVTQSSRYLVKRTGEKVFLECVQDMDHENMFWYRQDPGLGLRLIYFSYDVKMKEKGDIPEGYSVSREKKERFSLILESASTNQTSMYLCASSKGRDEAFFGQGTRLTVV.